This T cell receptor beta chain was recovered during a study of shared clonotypes between healthy human individuals. Study-level points and caveats: Read depth was anticipated to influence clonotype sharing among donors.

The CDR3 spans 13 residues. Germline CDR1 and CDR2: SGHRS and YFSETQ. Losses at the gene ends were 4 bases for V and 4 bases for J; bases not matched to a gene: 2. This clone was picked up one time. Antigen: not known. Over several immunoSEQ plates, each subset's genomic DNA was distributed in even portions. Profiled with immunoSEQ multiplex PCR; TCRdb holds only in-frame clones, not every one. Of about 1.1 million clones listed, about 80% are singletons. Among the donors, all were Caucasian adults who lived in Nashville, Tennessee. Sequenced sample: memory CD4+ T cells from PBMCs. Subset defined: CD45RA-negative fraction. The chain employs TRBV5-1 and TRBJ2-5; 9 nucleotides line up with TRBD1. The TCR sequence derives from a man aged 18 to 30 in good health. Some clones in this sample may be carry-over from other donors' samples. The CDR3 DNA is TGCGCCAGCAGCGTGGGACAGGGAGAGACCCAGTACTTC. Residues: CASSVGQGETQYF.